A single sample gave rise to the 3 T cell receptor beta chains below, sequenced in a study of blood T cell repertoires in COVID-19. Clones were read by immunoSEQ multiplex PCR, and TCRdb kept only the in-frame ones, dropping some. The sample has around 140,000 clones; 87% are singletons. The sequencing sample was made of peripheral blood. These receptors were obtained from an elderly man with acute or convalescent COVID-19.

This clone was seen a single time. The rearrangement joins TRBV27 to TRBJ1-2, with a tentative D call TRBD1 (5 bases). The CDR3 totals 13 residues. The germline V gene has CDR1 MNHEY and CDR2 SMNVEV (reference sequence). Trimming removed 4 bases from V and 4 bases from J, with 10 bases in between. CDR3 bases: TGTGCCAGCAGTTCATTAAGGGGCTATGGCTACACCTTC. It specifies CASSSLRGYGYTF.

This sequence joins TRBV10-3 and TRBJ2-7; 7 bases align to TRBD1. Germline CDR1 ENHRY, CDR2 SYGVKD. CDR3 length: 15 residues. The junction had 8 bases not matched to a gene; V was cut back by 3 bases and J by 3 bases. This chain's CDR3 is CAISDSVGGVYEQYF. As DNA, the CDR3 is TGTGCCATCAGTGATTCTGTAGGGGGCGTCTACGAGCAGTACTTC.

CDR3 sequence: CASSAGWGLAGGDTQYF. CDR3 coding DNA: TGCGCCAGCAGCGCCGGATGGGGACTAGCGGGGGGAGATACGCAGTATTTT. This chain links TRBV5-1 with TRBJ2-3; 15 nucleotides line up with TRBD2. Germline assignment: CDR1 SGHRS and CDR2 YFSETQ. The junction had 8 bases not matched to a gene; V was cut back by 4 bases and J by 5 bases. CDR3 length equals 17 residues.